The subject of this entry is one T cell receptor beta chain. It has no known antigen specificity. No much larger clonotype is one base removed from it; base qualities were not supplied. Patients with limited-stage small-cell lung cancer who underwent surgical resection in Hangzhou, China, between about 2008 and 2020 were included as donors. Every donor went straight to surgery with no preoperative chemotherapy or radiotherapy, and no donor was given immunotherapy either before or after surgery. Each of the roughly 20 patients in the sequenced cohort was a smoker or a heavy second-hand smoker. Adjacent normal lung tissue was taken at least 2 cm away from the tumor margin, and two pathologists confirmed morphologically that the tissue was free of malignant cells. The study used multi-region TCR-beta sequencing of resected limited-stage small-cell lung cancers together with tumor-adjacent lung tissue to characterize T cell repertoire heterogeneity. Genomic DNA was extracted from FFPE tissue using the AllPrep DNA/RNA FFPE Kit (Qiagen).

These data originate in a study of T cells and copy number aberrations in small-cell lung cancer (TCRdb year 2021). For the wider study: TCR repertoire sequencing was paired with whole-exome sequencing of the same tumor regions to relate T cell metrics to mutations and copy number aberrations. Tumor TCR data were available for approximately 17 patients, and roughly 15 patients had TCR data from both tumor and normal tissue.

Results and caveats for the whole study, not just this receptor: All specimens consisted of formalin-fixed paraffin-embedded tissue, which is known to introduce sequencing artifacts. Because surgical resection is uncommon in small-cell lung cancer, the study was limited by a small sample size, and the findings need validation. Compared with adjacent lung tissue, tumors showed lower T-cell density, richness and clonality, although the density difference was not significant.

Taken from cysteine to phenylalanine, the CDR3 has 14 residues. Only the CDR3 region is kept as DNA, spanning 42 bases read in frame from base 1. Trimming takes 5 bases off V and 3 bases off J; junction bases not matched to a gene: 6. CDR1 MNHNY and CDR2 SVGAGI are derived from the germline V gene (reference sequence). Using multiplexed V- and J-gene primers, the immunoSEQ hsTCRB Kit amplified TCR-beta CDR3 regions from genomic DNA. Unique DNA barcodes were added in a second PCR, and the samples were pooled together with a negative control and a positive control. An Illumina MiSeq running a 150-cycle paired-end protocol was used to sequence the pooled TCR-beta libraries. On the study's bioinformatics: Adaptive Biotechnologies processed the raw sequencing data and produced a report containing normalized, annotated TCR-beta repertoires. T-cell density was calculated by normalizing TCR-beta templates to usable DNA, with usable DNA estimated through amplification of housekeeping genes. Clonality was defined as 1 minus Pielou's evenness, while richness was a count of unique rearrangements. The table comes from immuneACCESS by way of TCRdb, which keeps in-frame sequences with V and J called. Part of the clones is missing from these tables; in studies checked, under half for an unresolved V gene and the rest for unknown reasons. That table furnishes V, J and clone size, whereas the DNA furnished D and trimming. This sample gives around 9,200 clones in total; about three quarters of them show up just once. The top ten clones comprise around 32% of the sample.

Source material: normal tissue next to the tumor. The clonotype comes from a man aged 60 to 75 with small cell lung cancer. The chain joins TRBV6-6 to TRBJ2-7, and TRBD2 aligns with 8 junction nucleotides. The CDR3 corresponds to CASSKGLDFYEQYF. The nucleotide sequence reads as follows: TGTGCCAGCAGTAAGGGACTAGATTTCTACGAGCAGTACTTC.